Shown below are 3 T cell receptor beta chains from a single sample sequenced in a study of T cell responses to AZD1222 COVID-19 vaccine. The table came from immunoSEQ multiplex PCR; TCRdb's copy has only in-frame clones and leaves some out. Among around 130,000 clones listed, 88% were seen once. The material was peripheral blood, obtained 28 days after the second AZD1222 dose. These receptors originate from an adult who received the AZD1222 COVID-19 vaccine.

The chain employs TRBV28 and TRBJ2-5; 12 nucleotides match TRBD2. With V trimmed by 6 bases and J by 4 bases, 9 bases remained unmatched. Per the germline V gene, CDR1 is MDHEN and CDR2 is SYDVKM. This CDR3 has 16 amino acids. DNA of the CDR3: TGTGCCAGCAGGGCGGGGCTAGCGGGAGGGCTAGAGACCCAGTACTTC. Amino acids: CASRAGLAGGLETQYF.

The chain couples TRBV19 to TRBJ2-2; 7 nucleotides align to TRBD2. V lost 7 bases to trimming and J lost 0 bases; unmatched junction nucleotides: 5. This CDR3 has 15 residues. Germline-derived CDR1 and CDR2 are LNHDA and SQIVND (reference sequence). The CDR3 region has the DNA TGTGCCAGTACTGGCCTAGCGGCGAACACCGGGGAGCTGTTTTTT. Encoded protein: CASTGLAANTGELFF.

The chain joins TRBV28 to TRBJ2-7; no definite D call. Germline V gene sequence: CDR1 MDHEN, CDR2 SYDVKM. The CDR3 is 13 residues long. V was cut by 3 bases and J by 6 bases, with 12 bases left in between. The CDR3 nucleotides are TGTGCCAGCAGTTTGGGTATTCTCGCCGAGCAGTACTTC. Its protein is CASSLGILAEQYF.